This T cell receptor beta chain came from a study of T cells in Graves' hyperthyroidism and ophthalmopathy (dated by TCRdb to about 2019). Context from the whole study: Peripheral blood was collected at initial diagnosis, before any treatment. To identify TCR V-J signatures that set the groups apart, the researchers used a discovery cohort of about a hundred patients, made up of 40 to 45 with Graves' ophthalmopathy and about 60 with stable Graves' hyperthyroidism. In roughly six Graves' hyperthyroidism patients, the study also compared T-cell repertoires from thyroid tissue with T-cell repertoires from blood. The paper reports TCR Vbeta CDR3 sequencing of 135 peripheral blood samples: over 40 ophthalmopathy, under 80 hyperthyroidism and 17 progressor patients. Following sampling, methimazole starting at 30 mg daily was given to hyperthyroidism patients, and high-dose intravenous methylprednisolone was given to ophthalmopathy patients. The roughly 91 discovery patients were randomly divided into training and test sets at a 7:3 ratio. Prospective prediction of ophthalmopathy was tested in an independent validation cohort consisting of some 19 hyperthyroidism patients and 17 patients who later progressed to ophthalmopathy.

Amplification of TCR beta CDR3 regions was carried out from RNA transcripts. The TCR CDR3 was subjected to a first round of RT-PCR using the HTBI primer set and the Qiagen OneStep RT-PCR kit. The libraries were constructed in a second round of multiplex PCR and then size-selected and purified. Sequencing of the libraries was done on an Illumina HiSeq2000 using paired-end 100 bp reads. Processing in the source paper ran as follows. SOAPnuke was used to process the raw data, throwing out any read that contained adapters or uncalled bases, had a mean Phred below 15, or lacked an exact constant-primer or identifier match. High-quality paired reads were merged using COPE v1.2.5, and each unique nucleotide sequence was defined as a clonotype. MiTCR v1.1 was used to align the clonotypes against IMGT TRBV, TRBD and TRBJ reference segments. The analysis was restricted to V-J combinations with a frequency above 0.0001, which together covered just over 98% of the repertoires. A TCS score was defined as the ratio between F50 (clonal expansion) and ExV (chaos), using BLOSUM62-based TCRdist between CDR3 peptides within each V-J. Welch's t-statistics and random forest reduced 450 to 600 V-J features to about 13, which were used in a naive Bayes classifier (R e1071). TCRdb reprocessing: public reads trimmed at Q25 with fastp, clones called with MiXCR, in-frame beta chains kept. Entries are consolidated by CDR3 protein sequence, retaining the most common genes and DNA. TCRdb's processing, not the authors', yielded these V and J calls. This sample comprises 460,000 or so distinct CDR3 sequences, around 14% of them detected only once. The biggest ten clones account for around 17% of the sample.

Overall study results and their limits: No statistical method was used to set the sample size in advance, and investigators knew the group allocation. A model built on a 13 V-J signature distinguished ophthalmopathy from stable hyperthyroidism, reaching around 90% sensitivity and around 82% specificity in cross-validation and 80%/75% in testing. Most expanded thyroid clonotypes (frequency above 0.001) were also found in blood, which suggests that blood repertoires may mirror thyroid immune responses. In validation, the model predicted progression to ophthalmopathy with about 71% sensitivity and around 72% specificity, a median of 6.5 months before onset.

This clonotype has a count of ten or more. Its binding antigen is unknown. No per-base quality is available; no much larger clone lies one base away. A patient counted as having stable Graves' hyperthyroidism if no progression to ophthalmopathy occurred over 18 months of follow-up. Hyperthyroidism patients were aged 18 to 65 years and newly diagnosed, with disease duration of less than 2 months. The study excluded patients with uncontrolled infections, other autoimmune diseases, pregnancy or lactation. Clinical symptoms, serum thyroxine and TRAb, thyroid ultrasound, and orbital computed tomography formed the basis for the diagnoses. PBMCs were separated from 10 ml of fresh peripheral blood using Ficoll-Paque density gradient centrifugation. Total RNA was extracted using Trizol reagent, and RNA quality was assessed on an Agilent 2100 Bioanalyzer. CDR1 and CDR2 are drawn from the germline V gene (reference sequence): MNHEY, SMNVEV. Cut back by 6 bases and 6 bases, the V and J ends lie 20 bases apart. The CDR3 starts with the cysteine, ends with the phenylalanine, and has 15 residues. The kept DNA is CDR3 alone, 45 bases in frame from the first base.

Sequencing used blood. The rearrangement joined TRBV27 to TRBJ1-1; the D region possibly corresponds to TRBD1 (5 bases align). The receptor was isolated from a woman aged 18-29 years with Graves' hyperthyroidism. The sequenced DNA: TGTGCCAGCAGAAAACTTCAGGGTAACGTCGCTGAAGCTTTCTTT. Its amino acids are CASRKLQGNVAEAFF.